One T cell receptor beta chain is described in this entry. This sample is part of a study of blood T cell repertoires in COVID-19. Authors' analysis steps: Reference gene primer amplification in the assay estimated nucleated cell counts. Method: immunoSEQ multiplex PCR; TCRdb's copy keeps in-frame clones and lacks some. V and J calls and clone size follow that table, whereas D and trimming were derived from the DNA. The table includes about 190,000 clones, around 82% detected once. The germline CDR1 and CDR2 sequences are MNHEY and SMNVEV (reference sequence). Unmatched junction bases numbered 11, after V lost 5 bases and J lost 6 bases. This CDR3 is built from 15 residues.

The V call is TRBV27, the J call TRBJ2-5; TRBD1 aligns across 8 bases. The source is a woman in her sixties or seventies with acute COVID-19. The sequencing sample was made of PBMCs or T cells enriched from blood (not recorded which). The CDR3 is CASSPLDRAGQTQYF. The CDR3 bases are TGTGCCAGCAGTCCTCTGGACAGGGCCGGACAGACCCAGTACTTC.